This T cell receptor beta chain was retrieved from a study of regulatory T cells in long-lasting Graves disease (dated by TCRdb to the early 2020s). For the study in its entirety: Newly diagnosed Graves' disease patients had taken antithyroid drugs for less than 3 months. Patients with persistent Graves' disease were compared with patients with newly diagnosed Graves' disease using TCR sequencing and RNA sequencing of peripheral blood. A total of about 35 samples underwent TCR sequencing, from roughly 13 patients with persistent Graves' disease and roughly 20 patients with newly diagnosed Graves' disease. The study was conducted in China and was registered as a clinical trial. General conclusions and limits of the study: Sequencing and analysis were limited to the TCR beta chain. Persistent disease showed preferential use of TRBV28, TRBJ1-2 and TRBJ2-5, whereas newly diagnosed disease favored TRBV20-1 and TRBJ2-1. As a limitation, the authors acknowledged that the small sample size may reduce accuracy. Only peripheral blood was studied, because thyroid tissue, the primary lesion, was inaccessible. A larger number of public clonotypes was shared among persistent patients (approximately 2,600) than among newly diagnosed patients (about 990). Compared with newly diagnosed patients, persistent Graves' disease patients had lower TCR Shannon entropy and fewer highly expanded clones, which suggests clonal expansion.

Libraries were made using multiplex PCR. Sequencer: Illumina HiSeq 4000. iRepertoire HTBI primers and Arm-PCR amplification of CDR3 regions were used to construct TCR beta libraries. Gel purification was performed on PCR products prior to sequencing. The source study handled its data this way. Gene usage analysis of CDR3 amino acid clonotypes relied on the 60 or so TRBV and around 14 TRBJ segments identified across samples. COPE and FqMerger were used to merge filtered high-quality paired reads into contigs. BLAST was used to align contigs to IMGT TRBV, TRBD and TRBJ reference genes, and CDR3 was defined according to IMGT. Clonotypes above 0.1% frequency were classified as highly expanded clones. Shannon entropy was used to measure repertoire diversity, and the Gini coefficient was used to measure V-J evenness. A clonotype was considered public if more than one individual shared it. The raw public reads went through TCRdb reprocessing: fastp at Q25, MiXCR clone calling, in-frame beta chains kept. Rows are combined by CDR3 protein, so each entry shows the most common genes and DNA. TCRdb assigned the V and J calls; the authors' analysis was not used. Across this sample there are some 500,000 distinct CDR3 sequences, with less than 15% seen only once. In total, the top ten clones hold approximately 9.3% of the sample.

This clonotype has ten or more counts. There is no known antigen for this receptor. No much larger clone exists at a distance of one base, and base qualities are not known. In light of the paper, this sample's time point label describes: newly diagnosed GD, antithyroid drugs for less than 3 months. For both TCR sequencing and RNA sequencing, RNA was extracted from PBMCs using TRIzol. The diagnosis of Graves' disease followed American Thyroid Association guidelines. The patients came from an endocrinology department in Xi'an, China. From each patient, around 8.3 milliliters of peripheral blood was collected into an EDTA anticoagulant tube. PBMCs were isolated by Ficoll Paque Plus density gradient separation without further T cell sorting. An Agilent 2100 Bioanalyzer and agarose gel were used to check RNA quality, while a NanoDrop 2000 measured RNA concentration. Deletion took 3 bases off V and 6 bases off J, with a span of 13 bases between the germline ends. CDR1 is given as SQVTM and CDR2 as ANQGSEA, both from the germline V gene. The CDR3 runs 13 residues from the cysteine to the phenylalanine. Only CDR3 DNA is held: 39 bases, read in frame from base 1.

This sample was shared with a second study, whose subject was T cells in Graves' hyperthyroidism and ophthalmopathy. The second study, in turn, reports: Stable Graves' hyperthyroidism was defined as the absence of progression to ophthalmopathy over 18 months of follow-up. Hyperthyroidism patients were aged 18 to 65 years and newly diagnosed, with disease duration of less than 2 months. The study excluded patients with uncontrolled infections, other autoimmune diseases, pregnancy or lactation. Clinical symptoms, serum thyroxine and TRAb, thyroid ultrasound, and orbital computed tomography formed the basis for the diagnoses. The first round of RT-PCR for the TCR CDR3 was performed with the HTBI primer set and the Qiagen OneStep RT-PCR kit. Blood samples also contained most of the expanded thyroid clonotypes (frequency above 0.001), which suggests that blood repertoires may reflect thyroid immune responses. A 13 V-J signature model separated ophthalmopathy from stable hyperthyroidism, with 87.88% sensitivity and about 81% specificity in cross-validation and 80%/75% in testing. During validation, the model predicted progression to ophthalmopathy a median of approximately 6 months ahead of onset, with just under 71% sensitivity and under 85% specificity. TCR V-J signatures able to tell the groups apart were searched for in a discovery cohort of some 97 patients, of whom around 43 had Graves' ophthalmopathy and some 60 had stable Graves' hyperthyroidism. Prospective prediction of ophthalmopathy was tested in an independent validation cohort consisting of some 18 hyperthyroidism patients and around 16 patients who later progressed to ophthalmopathy. For training and testing, the roughly 93 patients in the discovery cohort were randomly divided in a 7:3 ratio. In several Graves' hyperthyroidism patients, the study also compared T-cell repertoires from thyroid tissue with T-cell repertoires from blood. Following sampling, methimazole starting at 30 mg daily was given to hyperthyroidism patients, and high-dose intravenous methylprednisolone was given to ophthalmopathy patients. The libraries were constructed in a second round of multiplex PCR and then size-selected and purified. Sequencing of the libraries was done on an Illumina HiSeq2000 using paired-end 100 bp reads. Raw data were processed with SOAPnuke, discarding reads with adapters, uncalled bases, mean Phred below 15, or no exact constant-primer or identifier match. COPE v1.2.5 was used to merge the high-quality paired reads, and each unique nucleotide sequence was defined as a clonotype. MiTCR v1.1 was used to align clonotypes to the IMGT TRBV, TRBD and TRBJ reference segments. The analysis included only V-J combinations with a frequency above 0.0001, which together covered over 98% of the repertoires. The TCS score was defined as F50 (clonal expansion) divided by E x V (chaos), with BLOSUM62-based TCRdist calculated between CDR3 peptides within each V-J. Welch's t-statistics and random forest reduced around 550 V-J features to some 14, which were used in a naive Bayes classifier (R e1071). No statistical method was used to set the sample size in advance, and investigators knew the group allocation. The paper reports TCR Vbeta CDR3 sequencing of more than 120 peripheral blood samples: some 41 ophthalmopathy, fewer than 85 hyperthyroidism and around 17 progressor patients.

This chain is built from TRBV29-1 and TRBJ2-3; the D segment might be TRBD1 or TRBD2, since each matches 7 bases. This TCR was sampled from a young man with Graves disease. Donor details come from another sample of the same person, matched by shared clones. The sequenced sample was peripheral blood mononuclear cells (PBMCs), obtained at new diagnosis, from a patient treated with antithyroid drugs. For the CDR3, the sequence is CSVDNRGGDTQYF. The DNA sequence follows: TGCAGCGTTGATAACAGGGGAGGGGATACGCAGTATTTT.